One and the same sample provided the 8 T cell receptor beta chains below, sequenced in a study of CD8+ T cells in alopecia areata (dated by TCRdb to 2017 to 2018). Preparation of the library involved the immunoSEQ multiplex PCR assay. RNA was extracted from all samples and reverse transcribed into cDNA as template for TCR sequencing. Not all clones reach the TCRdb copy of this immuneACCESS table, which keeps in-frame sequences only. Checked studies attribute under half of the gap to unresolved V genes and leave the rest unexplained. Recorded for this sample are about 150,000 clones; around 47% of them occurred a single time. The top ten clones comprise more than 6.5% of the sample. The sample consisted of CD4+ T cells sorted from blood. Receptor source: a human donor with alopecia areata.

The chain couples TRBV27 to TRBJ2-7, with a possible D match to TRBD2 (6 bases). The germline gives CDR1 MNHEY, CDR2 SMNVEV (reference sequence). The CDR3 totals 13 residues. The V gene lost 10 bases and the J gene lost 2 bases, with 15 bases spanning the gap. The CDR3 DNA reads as TGTGCCACTGCCGGGACTGAACCCTACGAGCAGTACTTC. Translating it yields CATAGTEPYEQYF.

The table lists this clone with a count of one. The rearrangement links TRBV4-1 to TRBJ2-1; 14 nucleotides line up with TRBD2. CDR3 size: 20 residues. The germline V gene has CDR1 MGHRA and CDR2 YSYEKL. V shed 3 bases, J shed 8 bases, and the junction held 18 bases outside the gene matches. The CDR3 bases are TGCGCCAGCAGCCACCCCGGGACTAGCGGGGGAGGTAGAGTGGGGGATGAGCAGTTCTTC. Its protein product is CASSHPGTSGGGRVGDEQFF.

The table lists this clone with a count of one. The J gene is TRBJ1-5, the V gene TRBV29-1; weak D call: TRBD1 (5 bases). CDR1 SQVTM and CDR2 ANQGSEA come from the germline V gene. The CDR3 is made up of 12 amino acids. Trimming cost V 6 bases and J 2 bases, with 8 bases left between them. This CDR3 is CSVKQGNQPQHF. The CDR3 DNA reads TGCAGCGTAAAACAGGGCAATCAGCCCCAGCATTTT.

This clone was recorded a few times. CDR3 DNA: TGTGCCAGCAGCTTGGGCGCGCGTCACGGGGAGCTGTTTTTT. Amino acids: CASSLGARHGELFF. The chain joins TRBV5-4 to TRBJ2-2; D is uncertain. The CDR3 is 14 amino acids. Trimming stripped 0 bases from V and 7 bases from J, with 10 bases between. Per germline, CDR1 SGHNT and CDR2 YYREEE (reference sequence). The entire variable domain, with the rest obtained from reference TRBV5-4 and TRBJ2-2, is as follows: ETGVTQSPTHLIKTRGQQVTLRCSSQSGHNTVSWYQQALGQGPQFIFQYYREEENGRGNFPPRFSGLQFPNYSSELNVNALELDDSALYLCASSLGARHGELFFGEGSRLTVL.

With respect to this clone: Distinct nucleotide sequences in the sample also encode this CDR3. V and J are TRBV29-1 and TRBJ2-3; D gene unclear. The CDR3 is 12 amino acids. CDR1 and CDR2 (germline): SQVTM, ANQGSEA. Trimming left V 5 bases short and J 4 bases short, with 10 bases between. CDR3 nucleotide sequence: TGCAGCGTTAAGATGGGCTCAGATACGCAGTATTTT. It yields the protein CSVKMGSDTQYF.

CDR3 amino acids: CASSYSGTNRDIQYF. For the CDR3, the DNA is TGTGCCAGCAGTTACTCCGGGACTAATAGGGACATTCAGTACTTC. The V call is TRBV6-5, the J call TRBJ2-4; TRBD2 matches at 7 bases. Looked up from germline, CDR1 is MNHEY and CDR2 is SVGAGI. The ends lost 0 bases at V and 8 bases at J; junction bases unmatched: 7. The CDR3 covers 15 residues.

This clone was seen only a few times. DNA for the CDR3: TGCGCCAGCAGCTTGGAATGGACTAGCGGGAACGAGCAGTACTTC. It specifies CASSLEWTSGNEQYF. V is TRBV5-1 and J is TRBJ2-7; 12 nucleotides match TRBD2. The CDR3 has 15 residues. Germline V gene data show CDR1 as SGHRS and CDR2 as YFSETQ. The J segment lost 5 bases and the V segment lost 0 bases, leaving 3 bases of the junction unmatched.

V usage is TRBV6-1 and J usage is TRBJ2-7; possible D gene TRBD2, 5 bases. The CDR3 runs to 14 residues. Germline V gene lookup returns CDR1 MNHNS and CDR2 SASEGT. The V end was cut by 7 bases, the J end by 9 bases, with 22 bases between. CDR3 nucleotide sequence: TGTGCCAGCACCGCGGGTAGGGATGCAACCCGGCAGTACTTC. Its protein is CASTAGRDATRQYF.